A selection of T cell receptor beta chains follows, all from one sample in a study of identical twins. One entry per CDR3 protein, called by TCRdb with MiXCR from the 5' RACE reads. The sample shows some 1,700,000 distinct CDR3 sequences, about 31% of them seen only once. Sequencing used cord blood. The receptors originated from a newborn girl in good health. The CDR3 runs from the conserved cysteine through the conserved F or W. The D gene is left open where the match is weak. Part of the rows lack a size; the others show once, few, many or a class for expanded clones.

>TRBV12-3/TRBV12-4|TRBD2|16|many|TRBJ2-3
TGTGCCAGCAGTCCACCAGGACTAGTTACCGGAGATACGCAGTATTTT
CASSPPGLVTGDTQYF
>TRBV6-6|-|15|-|TRBJ2-5
TGTGCCAGCAGCCCTCCCCATGGGGTACGAGAGACCCAGTACTTC
CASSPPHGVRETQYF
>TRBV10-3|-|17|few|TRBJ1-1
TGTGCCATCAGTGGGGGGCGTTCGGGGGCCGTGAACACTGAAGCTTTCTTT
CAISGGRSGAVNTEAFF
>TRBV12-3/TRBV12-4|-|15|few|TRBJ2-5
TGTGCCAGCAGTAAAACCGGGTTTCGGGTAGAGACCCAGTACTTC
CASSKTGFRVETQYF
>TRBV2|TRBD2|16|few|TRBJ2-3
TGTGCCAGCACCTTACTAGCGGGGCCACGCACAGATACGCAGTATTTT
CASTLLAGPRTDTQYF
>TRBV4-1|-|16|few|TRBJ2-1
TGCGCCAGCAGCCATCCCCTAGGCTTGGGGGGCAATGAGCAGTTCTTC
CASSHPLGLGGNEQFF
>TRBV25-1|-|18|-|TRBJ2-2
TGTGCCAGCAGTGATCCCCTAAGCGCACGCGATGGCACCGGGGAGCTGTTTTTT
CASSDPLSARDGTGELFF
>TRBV7-2|-|13|once|TRBJ2-1
TGTGCCAGCAGCTTTTTGCCGGGGGGCCATCCGTTCTTC
CASSFLPGGHPFF
>TRBV10-3|TRBD1|13|-|TRBJ1-1
TGTGCCATCAGACGCGGACAGGATAGTGAAGCTTTCTTT
CAIRRGQDSEAFF
>TRBV4-2|-|14|-|TRBJ1-2
TGTGCCAGCAGGATGGACAGCGGCGACTATGGCTACACCTTC
CASRMDSGDYGYTF
>TRBV2|TRBD1|14|-|TRBJ1-1
TGTGCCAGTTGGGACAGGGCCATGAACACTGAAGCTTTCTTT
CASWDRAMNTEAFF
>TRBV20-1|-|12|-|TRBJ2-7
TGCAGTACTAGGCCCACAGTCTACGAGCAGTACTTC
CSTRPTVYEQYF
>TRBV12-3/TRBV12-4|-|15|-|TRBJ2-1
TGTGCCAGCAGCTCCAACCCCGGACAGCCCTACGAGCACTTCTTC
CASSSNPGQPYEHFF
>TRBV5-1|TRBD2|19|-|TRBJ2-1
TGCGCCAGCAGCTTGATGATGGTCCTACGCGGGGGGACAAACAATGAGCAGTTCTTC
CASSLMMVLRGGTNNEQFF
>TRBV4-1|TRBD2|21|-|TRBJ2-1
TGCGCCAGCAGAAAACAAGGGAAGCGGGGGGAGAGCGGGGGGACCTACAATGAGCAGTTCTTC
CASRKQGKRGESGGTYNEQFF
>TRBV9|-|17|-|TRBJ2-7
TGTGCCAGCGGCGCAAGTGGGCTAGGTAGGGGGAGAGACGAGCAGTACTTC
CASGASGLGRGRDEQYF
>TRBV27|-|17|-|TRBJ2-4
TGTGCCAGCAGTTTATACTTTCCCGGCGGAGCCAAAAACATTCAGTACTTC
CASSLYFPGGAKNIQYF
>TRBV20-1|TRBD2|16|-|TRBJ2-1
TGCAGTGCCCACGCTACCGGGACTAGCGGTTACAATGAGCAGTTCTTC
CSAHATGTSGYNEQFF
>TRBV7-9|-|16|-|TRBJ1-1
TGTGCCAGCAGCCTTAGGAGAACAGGGAAGAACACTGAAGCTTTCTTT
CASSLRRTGKNTEAFF
>TRBV12-3/TRBV12-4|-|13|-|TRBJ2-2
TGTGCCAGCAGTTTTGCGGGCACCGGGGAGCTGTTTTTT
CASSFAGTGELFF
>TRBV10-3|TRBD2|15|few|TRBJ2-1
TGTGCCATCAGCAAGGCGGGGGAGGTTTACAATGAGCAGTTCTTC
CAISKAGEVYNEQFF
>TRBV7-2|TRBD2|17|-|TRBJ2-1
TGTGCCAGCAGCTCCTATAGCGGGGGGGCGTCCTACAATGAGCAGTTCTTC
CASSSYSGGASYNEQFF
>TRBV20-1|-|11|-|TRBJ2-3
TGCAGTGGTAATACGCCAAATACGCAGTATTTT
CSGNTPNTQYF
>TRBV5-1|TRBD1|16|-|TRBJ2-3
TGCGCCAGCAACTTGGGGAATACAGGGGGCGCAGATACGCAGTATTTT
CASNLGNTGGADTQYF
>TRBV28|TRBD2|16|-|TRBJ2-1
TGTGCCAGCAGTGAAGTCCTAGCGGCTACTCACAATGAGCAGTTCTTC
CASSEVLAATHNEQFF
>TRBV4-1|TRBD2|15|-|TRBJ2-7
TGCGCCAGCAGCTATGGACTAGCGGGAGCCCGCGAGCAGTACTTC
CASSYGLAGAREQYF
>TRBV5-1|-|13|-|TRBJ1-1
TGCGCCAGCAGCTTGGCGGTGGGCGCTGAAGCTTTCTTT
CASSLAVGAEAFF
>TRBV29-1|TRBD2|14|many|TRBJ2-7
TGCAGCGTTGGTGAGGCGGGAGCAGTCTACGAGCAGTACTTC
CSVGEAGAVYEQYF
>TRBV2|TRBD1|12|-|TRBJ2-5
TGTGCCAGCAGTGACAGGGGGCAGACCCAGTACTTC
CASSDRGQTQYF
>TRBV7-2|-|16|many|TRBJ2-3
TGTGCCAGCAGCTCGCTACCGACAGCTAGCACAGATACGCAGTATTTT
CASSSLPTASTDTQYF
>TRBV7-2|TRBD1|15|-|TRBJ1-4
TGTGCCAGCAGTTCCGACAGGGGGGCAGATGAAAAACTGTTTTTT
CASSSDRGADEKLFF
>TRBV6-5|-|15|few|TRBJ1-6
TGTGCCAGCAGTTACTCGGGACTGACCAATTCACCCCTCCACTTT
CASSYSGLTNSPLHF
>TRBV29-1|-|12|-|TRBJ1-1
TGCAGCGTCCGGGCCCTTCCCACTGAAGCTTTCTTT
CSVRALPTEAFF
>TRBV28|-|11|once|TRBJ2-3
TGTGCCACCAACCCGATAGATACGCAGTATTTT
CATNPIDTQYF
>TRBV6-5|-|15|few|TRBJ1-6
TGTGCCGTTTCGACGGATCCTCTCGGGAATTCACCCCTCCACTTT
CAVSTDPLGNSPLHF
>TRBV5-6|-|16|-|TRBJ2-3
TGTGCCAGCAGCCATGGGCTCCAAACTTTTACAGATACGCAGTATTTT
CASSHGLQTFTDTQYF
>TRBV5-1|TRBD2|18|-|TRBJ2-7
TGCGCCAGCAGCCGATTAGGGACTAGCGGGAGTCTTTCCTACGAGCAGTACTTC
CASSRLGTSGSLSYEQYF
>TRBV21-1|-|13|-|TRBJ1-2
TGTGCCAGCAGCAAACGATCAAACTATGGCTACACCTTC
CASSKRSNYGYTF
>TRBV12-3/TRBV12-4|-|16|-|TRBJ1-4
TGTGCCGGCAGTCCCGGGACACCCCGAACTAATGAAAAACTGTTTTTT
CAGSPGTPRTNEKLFF
>TRBV29-1|TRBD1|12|many|TRBJ2-3
TGCAGCGTGACAGGGGGCGCAGATACGCAGTATTTT
CSVTGGADTQYF
>TRBV7-2|-|15|many|TRBJ2-1
TGTGCCAGCAGCTTAGGTGGGACTCGCTACAATGAGCAGTTCTTC
CASSLGGTRYNEQFF
>TRBV15|TRBD1|13|-|TRBJ1-2
TGTGCCACCAGCGACAGGGGGAACTATGGCTACACCTTC
CATSDRGNYGYTF
>TRBV7-2|TRBD2|16|once|TRBJ2-4
TGTGCCAGCAGCGACTTGGGGCTAGCGGGGGGTGGCATTCAGTACTTC
CASSDLGLAGGGIQYF
>TRBV6-2/TRBV6-3|TRBD2|17|-|TRBJ2-7
TGTGCCAGCAGGACCATTAGCGGGGGGGCGGCCTACAATGAGCAGTACTTC
CASRTISGGAAYNEQYF
>TRBV12-3/TRBV12-4|TRBD2|14|-|TRBJ2-1
TGTGCCAGCAGTTTAAGGTCTAGCGGGGCCGAGCAGTTCTTC
CASSLRSSGAEQFF
>TRBV20-1|-|15|-|TRBJ1-5
TGCAGTGCTAGAACACATACAGGCCCCAATCAGCCCCAGCATTTT
CSARTHTGPNQPQHF
>TRBV10-3|TRBD2|13|few|TRBJ2-7
TGTGCCATCAGTTTCGGGGGGATCTACGAGCAGTACTTC
CAISFGGIYEQYF
>TRBV3-1|-|14|-|TRBJ1-4
TGTGCCAGCAGCCAGCAGGGAGGGGATGAAAAACTGTTTTTT
CASSQQGGDEKLFF
>TRBV6-1|-|13|-|TRBJ2-5
TGTGCCAGCAGTGATCTAGTGCAAGAGACCCAGTACTTC
CASSDLVQETQYF
>TRBV24-1|-|13|-|TRBJ2-7
TGTGCCACCAGTCCCGCAGCGGGTCGAGAGCAGTACTTC
CATSPAAGREQYF
>TRBV10-3|TRBD2|16|few|TRBJ2-1
TGTGCCATCAGTGAGACGGGGACTAGTGGAGACAATGAGCAGTTCTTC
CAISETGTSGDNEQFF
>TRBV11-2|-|15|few|TRBJ2-7
TGTGCCAGCAGAAGGGCCCCCCAAAGCTCCTACGAGCAGTACTTC
CASRRAPQSSYEQYF
>TRBV11-2|-|14|-|TRBJ2-1
TGTGCCAGCAGCTCGGACCAGATCCACAATGAGCAGTTCTTC
CASSSDQIHNEQFF
>TRBV12-3/TRBV12-4|-|13|once|TRBJ1-1
TGTGCCAGCACCCCGACTGCGAACACTGAAGCTTTCTTT
CASTPTANTEAFF